This TCR beta chain was sequenced in a study of T cell changes during pregnancy in multiple sclerosis. Method: immunoSEQ multiplex PCR; TCRdb's copy keeps in-frame clones and lacks some. The table includes approximately 9,300 clones, 83% detected once. With V trimmed by 0 bases and J by 3 bases, 15 bases remained unmatched. The germline V gene encodes CDR1 GTSNPN and CDR2 SVGIG (reference sequence). This CDR3 contains 18 residues. The TCR originated in a female donor in good health, enrolled as a control in a pregnancy study. The sequences come from CD8+ T cells from peripheral blood mononuclear cells, collected in the third trimester of pregnancy. The chain links TRBV30 to TRBJ2-7; TRBD2 agrees at 9 bases. The CDR3 region is CAWSVQGSGGPHHYEQYF. The CDR3 coding sequence is TGTGCCTGGAGTGTACAGGGTAGCGGGGGACCTCACCACTACGAGCAGTACTTC.